A selection of T cell receptor beta chains follows, all from one sample in a study of identical twins. MiXCR was run by TCRdb on the 5' RACE reads, yielding one entry per CDR3 protein. The sample lists 350,000 to 450,000 distinct CDR3 sequences; about 18% were seen once. The sample taken for sequencing was naive T cells sorted from blood. Receptors originate from a man aged 50 to 59 in good health. CDR3s include the opening cysteine and the closing phenylalanine or tryptophan. A D gene is named only where the DNA matches it firmly. A clone size is listed for some rows: how often the clone was seen (once, few, many), or a class if it is expanded.

V	D	J	size	DNA	CDR3
TRBV6-2/TRBV6-3	TRBD2	TRBJ2-7	few	TGTGCCAGCAGTTATCCTAGCGGGAGGGCCTCCTACGAGCAGTACTTC	CASSYPSGRASYEQYF
TRBV20-1	TRBD1	TRBJ2-7	NA	TGCAGTGCCCAGGGGGCTTACGAGCAGTACTTC	CSAQGAYEQYF
TRBV9	TRBD1	TRBJ2-7	few	TGTGCCAGCAGCGCCCGGGACAGGAGTTACGAGCAGTACTTC	CASSARDRSYEQYF
TRBV6-2/TRBV6-3	NA	TRBJ1-1	NA	TGTGCCAGCAGTCCAGCCAGGACGTTGAACACTGAAGCTTTCTTT	CASSPARTLNTEAFF
TRBV6-1	TRBD1	TRBJ1-5	NA	TGTGCCAGCAGTGTTCTACTTACCGGGACAGCGATCAATCAGCCCCAGCATTTT	CASSVLLTGTAINQPQHF
TRBV7-9	NA	TRBJ2-5	many	TGTGCCAGCAGCTTGGGGTTAGAGACCCAGTACTTC	CASSLGLETQYF
TRBV27	NA	TRBJ2-7	NA	TGTGCCAGCAGGTTAGCCGACGGAACCTCCTACGAGCAGTACTTC	CASRLADGTSYEQYF
TRBV20-1	TRBD2	TRBJ2-5	NA	TGCAGTGCTATACTAGCGGGAGGAGAGACCCAGTACTTC	CSAILAGGETQYF
TRBV20-1	TRBD2	TRBJ2-1	few	TGCAGTGCTAGAAATTCACGGGGGGGGTACAATGAGCAGTTCTTC	CSARNSRGGYNEQFF
TRBV29-1	NA	TRBJ2-1	many	TGCAGCGTCCGTTTTGGGACCCCCGGCCCCCACTCCTACAATGAGCAGTTCTTC	CSVRFGTPGPHSYNEQFF
TRBV2	TRBD2	TRBJ2-7	few	TGTGCCGCCTGGGGGGGGGGCTCCTACGAGCAGTACTTC	CAAWGGGSYEQYF
TRBV5-1	NA	TRBJ2-3	many	TGCGCCAGCAGGCACACGGGGCAAGATACGCAGTATTTT	CASRHTGQDTQYF
TRBV7-2	NA	TRBJ2-7	few	TGTGCCAGCAGCCGCACCTCGGACATCAACGAGCAGTACTTC	CASSRTSDINEQYF
TRBV6-5	NA	TRBJ2-6	NA	TGTGCCAGCAGTTACTCGTACCTATCCTCAGGGGCCAACGTCCTGACTTTC	CASSYSYLSSGANVLTF
TRBV15	TRBD2	TRBJ2-5	few	TGTGCCACCAGCAGCCTAGCGGGGGGAGGGGAGACCCAGTACTTC	CATSSLAGGGETQYF
TRBV11-2	TRBD2	TRBJ2-1	many	TGTGCCAGCAGCTTAAGTCTCACTAGCGGGAGGGCCGTGAATGAGCAGTTCTTC	CASSLSLTSGRAVNEQFF
TRBV28	TRBD2	TRBJ2-7	NA	TGTGCCAGCAGGAGAGGGCTAGCGGGGATGTACGAGCAGTACTTC	CASRRGLAGMYEQYF
TRBV29-1	NA	TRBJ1-1	NA	TGCAGCGTTGACCCTCGGCAGAGTAACACTGAAGCTTTCTTT	CSVDPRQSNTEAFF
TRBV5-1	NA	TRBJ2-7	NA	TGCGCCAGCAGCCGCTTCCAGGGCTTTGTCTACGAGCAGTACTTC	CASSRFQGFVYEQYF
TRBV3-1	NA	TRBJ1-1	once	TGTGCCAGCACCCCGGGGACGGGTCTCGACACTGAAGCTTTCTTT	CASTPGTGLDTEAFF
TRBV20-1	NA	TRBJ1-2	few	TGCAGTGCTAGCGCAGGGGCAAACTATGGCTACACCTTC	CSASAGANYGYTF
TRBV6-2/TRBV6-3	NA	TRBJ2-2	NA	TGTGCCAGCAGTTACGGCCCGGGGAGGTTCACCGGGGAGCTGTTTTTT	CASSYGPGRFTGELFF
TRBV19	NA	TRBJ1-3	many	TGTGCCAGTAGTATGGGAGCCAGCTCTGGAAACACCATATATTTT	CASSMGASSGNTIYF
TRBV3-1	TRBD1	TRBJ2-1	NA	TGTGCCAGCAGCCAAGATCTCCCGGGACAGGGGGCGCATGAGCAGTTCTTC	CASSQDLPGQGAHEQFF
TRBV7-9	NA	TRBJ2-7	few	TGTGCCAGCAGCTTAGTAACAGACACCTACGAGCAGTACTTC	CASSLVTDTYEQYF
TRBV7-8	NA	TRBJ2-1	NA	TGTGCCAGCAGCCTAGGACGAATTGGAAATGAGCAGTTCTTC	CASSLGRIGNEQFF
TRBV7-3	NA	TRBJ2-3	few	TGTGCCAGCAGCAAAAACAGGGAGTCGGCCGATACGCAGTATTTT	CASSKNRESADTQYF
TRBV12-3/TRBV12-4	NA	TRBJ1-4	many	TGTGCCAGCAGTCCAGGACAGTCCAAGGGAGAAAAACTGTTTTTT	CASSPGQSKGEKLFF
TRBV7-7	NA	TRBJ2-5	NA	TGTGCTAGCAGCTTATACCGGGGGTCGCGGGGGCCTCAAGAGACCCAGTACTTC	CASSLYRGSRGPQETQYF
TRBV27	TRBD1	TRBJ2-1	many	TGTGCCAGCACCATATTGGGACAGGGGGCGTACAATGAGCAGTTCTTC	CASTILGQGAYNEQFF
TRBV20-1	TRBD2	TRBJ2-7	many	TGCAGTGCTAGAGTAGCGGGAGGGCCTGTATACGAGCAGTACTTC	CSARVAGGPVYEQYF
TRBV7-2	NA	TRBJ2-7	few	TGTGCCAGCAGCTTAGGGACTATCCTTGGCGAGCAGTACTTC	CASSLGTILGEQYF
TRBV5-1	TRBD2	TRBJ2-1	few	TGCGCCAGCAGCTTGGGGACTAGCGGGGGACCCTACAATGAGCAGTTCTTC	CASSLGTSGGPYNEQFF
TRBV20-1	TRBD2	TRBJ2-1	many	TGCAGTGCTAGAGACGTTATTAGGACTAGCGGCTACAATGAGCAGTTCTTC	CSARDVIRTSGYNEQFF
TRBV9	NA	TRBJ1-6	NA	TGTGCCAGCAGCGTAGGGCCGAAACGCTATAATTCACCCCTCCACTTT	CASSVGPKRYNSPLHF
TRBV12-3/TRBV12-4	TRBD1	TRBJ2-3	NA	TGTGCCAGCAGCCGTGGACAGGGGAGCACAGATACGCAGTATTTT	CASSRGQGSTDTQYF
TRBV10-3	NA	TRBJ2-2	few	TGTGCCATCAGTGAAGGGATGCCGAACACCGGGGAGCTGTTTTTT	CAISEGMPNTGELFF
TRBV6-5	NA	TRBJ2-5	many	TGTGCCAGCAGTTACCGAGGAGGGCGGATACAAGAGACCCAGTACTTC	CASSYRGGRIQETQYF
TRBV6-2/TRBV6-3	NA	TRBJ1-1	NA	TGTGCCAGCAGTTACCTCGAGGGGAGCACTGAAGCTTTCTTT	CASSYLEGSTEAFF
TRBV24-1	TRBD2	TRBJ2-7	NA	TGTGCCGTGGGGACTAGCGGCAGAGGCTCCTACGAGCAGTACTTC	CAVGTSGRGSYEQYF
TRBV20-1	TRBD2	TRBJ2-7	NA	TGCAGTGCTAGGGCTAGCGGGATGTTTTATGAGCAGTACTTC	CSARASGMFYEQYF
TRBV10-3	TRBD1	TRBJ1-2	NA	TGTGCCATCAGTCAGACAGGGGGCAGCTATGGCTACACCTTC	CAISQTGGSYGYTF
TRBV20-1	NA	TRBJ2-5	NA	TGCAGTGCTAACTCCAGGGTCGGGGAGACCCAGTACTTC	CSANSRVGETQYF
TRBV28	TRBD2	TRBJ2-3	few	TGTGCCAGCAGCCCGTTTGGAAGCGGGAGAAGCGATACGCAGTATTTT	CASSPFGSGRSDTQYF
TRBV19	NA	TRBJ1-5	few	TGTGCCAGTACCCTGGGGGGTCACGTTAATCAGCCCCAGCATTTT	CASTLGGHVNQPQHF
TRBV6-5	NA	TRBJ2-1	NA	TGTGCCAGCCTCAGCTCCTACAATGAGCAGTTCTTC	CASLSSYNEQFF
TRBV27	NA	TRBJ2-5	NA	TGTGCCAGCAGCTTTGGGGGAGAGGCCCAGTACTTC	CASSFGGEAQYF
TRBV12-3/TRBV12-4	NA	TRBJ2-2	NA	TGTGCCAGCAGCCCCTTCGACAGTATAGCCGGGGAGCTGTTTTTT	CASSPFDSIAGELFF
TRBV4-3	NA	TRBJ2-6	few	TGCGCCAGCAGCCAATGGGCCGGAGAGACTCTGAGCTCTGGGGCCAACGTCCTGACTTTC	CASSQWAGETLSSGANVLTF
TRBV12-3/TRBV12-4	TRBD1	TRBJ2-4	NA	TGTGCCAGCAGTTATCAAGGGACAGAGATAGCCAAAAACATTCAGTACTTC	CASSYQGTEIAKNIQYF
TRBV20-1	NA	TRBJ1-5	NA	TGCAGTGCTAGAGTGTTAGGGCAGGGGTTTAATCAGCCCCAGCATTTT	CSARVLGQGFNQPQHF
TRBV5-5	TRBD2	TRBJ2-3	many	TGTGCCAGCTTTACTAGCGGGGGCACAGATACGCAGTATTTT	CASFTSGGTDTQYF
TRBV6-4	NA	TRBJ2-7	NA	TGTGCCAGCAGTGACTTATTTTCTTTCTGGTACGAGCAGTACTTC	CASSDLFSFWYEQYF
TRBV5-6	TRBD2	TRBJ2-4	few	TGTGCCAGCAGCCCCGGGACTAGCGGGAGAATTCAGTACTTC	CASSPGTSGRIQYF
TRBV7-2	NA	TRBJ2-7	NA	TGTGCCAGCAGCTTGGGCCCCCCCGCGACCTACGAGCAGTACTTC	CASSLGPPATYEQYF
TRBV6-2/TRBV6-3	TRBD1	TRBJ1-1	NA	TGTGCCAGCAGTTACCCGTCCGGGACAGTGAACACTGAAGCTTTCTTT	CASSYPSGTVNTEAFF
TRBV13	NA	TRBJ2-1	few	TGTGCCAGCAGCTTAGTTAGGGCCGTATCCTACAATGAGCAGTTCTTC	CASSLVRAVSYNEQFF
TRBV5-1	NA	TRBJ1-1	many	TGCGCCAGCAGCTTGAGGGAGAACACTGAAGCTTTCTTT	CASSLRENTEAFF
TRBV5-4	NA	TRBJ1-4	many	TGTGCCAGCAGCCCAGACAGTTTTAATGAAAAACTGTTTTTT	CASSPDSFNEKLFF
TRBV5-1	NA	TRBJ1-2	NA	TGCGCCAGCAGCCCCCGACCCGGGAGCGACTATGGCTACACCTTC	CASSPRPGSDYGYTF